The TCR beta chain under discussion was sequenced for a study of T cells in Graves' hyperthyroidism and ophthalmopathy. The study, taken as a whole, reports: Expanded thyroid clonotypes (above 0.001) were mostly also found in blood.

Regarding this clonotype: Antigen specificity is unknown.

Amplified TCR beta CDR3 regions derived from RNA transcripts. TCR CDR3 underwent first-round RT-PCR with the HTBI primer set. Using its own MiXCR run on the multiplex PCR reads, TCRdb lists one record per CDR3 protein. This repertoire shows approximately 570,000 distinct CDR3 sequences, about 20% found once; its top ten account for around 50%. Between the trimmed V and J ends, which lost 3 bases and 7 bases, there was a span of 20 bases. CDR1 SGHNT and CDR2 YYREEE come from the germline V gene (reference sequence). This CDR3 contains 15 residues. Together with thyroid ultrasound, orbital computed tomography, serum thyroxine and TRAb, clinical symptoms were used for diagnoses.

This receptor was obtained from a man aged 35 to 55 with Graves' ophthalmopathy. Sample: blood. This rearrangement joins TRBV5-4 to TRBJ2-7; a weak D match, TRBD2 (6 bases). DNA for the CDR3: TGTGCCAGCAGCTCCGGGGGTGTCCCGGGTGGGGAGCAGTACTTC. This codes for CASSSGGVPGGEQYF.